The present entry profiles one TCR beta chain with its context. The sample holds one count of this clone. Its binding antigen is unknown. No much larger clonotype is one base removed from it; base qualities were not supplied. TCRbeta CDR3 regions were amplified from genomic DNA using the immunoSEQ Assay, a bias-controlled multiplex PCR. In the source study's methods: Within the assay, amplification of reference gene primers was used to estimate how many nucleated cells each sample contained. To quantify the absolute abundance of each unique TCRbeta CDR3 rearrangement, sequence reads were collapsed and filtered. Productive Simpson clonality was computed per sample as the square root of Simpson's diversity index over productive rearrangements. This immuneACCESS table, as held by TCRdb, lists in-frame sequences with V and J called but not all clones. Of the missing ones, under half trace to an unresolved V gene in checked studies; the others have no known cause. For V, J and clone size, that table is used; D and trimming come from the DNA. For this sample there are about 220,000 clones; 65% to 85% appear just once. The ten top clones hold about 2.1% of the sample.

This entry belongs to a study of blood T cell repertoires in COVID-19 (TCRdb year 2020). With respect to the entire study: Collaborator samples came from the United States, Italy and Spain and covered acute and convalescent phases of COVID-19. The material from the prospective study consisted of cDNA or gDNA derived from T cells, B-cell-depleted T cells, or PBMCs. The dataset comprised deeply sampled blood TCRbeta repertoires from subjects exposed to, actively infected with, or recovered from COVID-19. The repertoires were released in a freely available public database meant as a resource for research on the immune response to SARS-CoV-2. Samples were obtained from the ongoing ImmuneRACE study (first 160 participants) and from roughly 1,300 subjects provided by 6 global collaborators. A de-identified subject ID, COVID-19 status, age in years and sex were almost always included in the sample metadata. Where available, HLA class I and class II types were taken from metadata supplied by the sample provider and were not determined by assay-based typing.

Trimming takes 4 bases off V and 1 base off J; junction bases not matched to a gene: 9. The germline V gene encodes CDR1 SGDLS and CDR2 YYNGEE. The CDR3 sequence holds 16 residues, the cysteine and phenylalanine included. Only the CDR3 part of the read is kept: 48 bases, read in frame from the first base. Findings and caveats that apply to the study as a whole: The quantity of clinical and demographic metadata differed by source and by participant and was supplied without curation.

Collaborating institutions collected whole blood in K2EDTA tubes following their own protocols. For TCRbeta analysis, collaborators shipped samples in one of three forms: frozen whole blood, isolated PBMCs, or DNA extracted from either of those sample types. The receptor's source is a woman between 55 and 75 years old with acute or convalescent COVID-19. The sequenced sample consisted of peripheral blood. This sequence uses TRBV9 and TRBJ2-3, with TRBD1 matching 7 junction bases. The DNA reads as follows: TGTGCCAGCAGCCCCCCTAGAACAGGGGGCACAGATACGCAGTATTTT. It translates to CASSPPRTGGTDTQYF.